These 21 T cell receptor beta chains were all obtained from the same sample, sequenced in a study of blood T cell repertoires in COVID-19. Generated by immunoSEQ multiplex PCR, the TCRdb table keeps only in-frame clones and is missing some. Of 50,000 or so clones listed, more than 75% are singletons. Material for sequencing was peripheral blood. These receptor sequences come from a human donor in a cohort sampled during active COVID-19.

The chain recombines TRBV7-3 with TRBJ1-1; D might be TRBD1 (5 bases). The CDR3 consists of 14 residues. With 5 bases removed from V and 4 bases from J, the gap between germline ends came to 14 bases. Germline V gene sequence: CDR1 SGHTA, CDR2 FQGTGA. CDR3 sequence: CASSPGGVSTEAFF. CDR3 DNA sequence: TGTGCCAGCAGCCCGGGAGGGGTGAGCACTGAAGCTTTCTTT.

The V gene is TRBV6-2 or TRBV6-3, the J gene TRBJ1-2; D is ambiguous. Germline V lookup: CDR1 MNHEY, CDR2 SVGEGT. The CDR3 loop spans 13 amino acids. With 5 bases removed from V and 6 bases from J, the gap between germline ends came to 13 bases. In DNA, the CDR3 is TGTGCCAGCAGTGTACGGGGATTTGATGGCTACACCTTC. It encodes CASSVRGFDGYTF.

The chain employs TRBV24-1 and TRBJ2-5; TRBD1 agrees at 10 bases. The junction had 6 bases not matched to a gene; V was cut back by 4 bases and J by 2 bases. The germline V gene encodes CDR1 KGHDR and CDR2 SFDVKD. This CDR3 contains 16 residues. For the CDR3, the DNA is TGTGCCACCAGTGACCCCCCGGGACAGGGGCAAGAGACCCAGTACTTC. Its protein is CATSDPPGQGQETQYF.

CDR3 loop: CASSEARGPQPQHF. CDR3 DNA sequence: TGTGCCAGCAGTGAAGCTAGGGGCCCTCAGCCCCAGCATTTT. The chain joins TRBV2 to TRBJ1-5, with D tentatively TRBD1 (5 bases). The V end lost 0 bases, the J end lost 6 bases, and 9 bases lay between the germline ends. CDR1 and CDR2 (germline): SNHLY, FYNNEI. The CDR3 extends over 14 amino acids.

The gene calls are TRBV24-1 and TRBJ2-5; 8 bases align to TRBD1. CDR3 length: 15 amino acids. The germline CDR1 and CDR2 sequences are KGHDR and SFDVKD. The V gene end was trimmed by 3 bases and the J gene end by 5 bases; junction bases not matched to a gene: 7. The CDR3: CATSDAQGAKETQYF. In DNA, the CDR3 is TGTGCCACCAGTGATGCTCAGGGGGCGAAGGAGACCCAGTACTTC.

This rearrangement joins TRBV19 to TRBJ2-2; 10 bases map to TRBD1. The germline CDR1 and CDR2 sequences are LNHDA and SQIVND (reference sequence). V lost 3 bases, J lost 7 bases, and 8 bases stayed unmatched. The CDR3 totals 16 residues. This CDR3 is CASSIWGQGRGGELFF. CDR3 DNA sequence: TGTGCCAGTAGTATTTGGGGACAGGGGAGAGGCGGGGAGCTGTTTTTT.

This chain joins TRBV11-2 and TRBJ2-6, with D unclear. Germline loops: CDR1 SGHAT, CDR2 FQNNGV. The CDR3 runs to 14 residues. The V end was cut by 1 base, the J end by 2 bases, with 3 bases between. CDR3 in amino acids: CASSLGAGANVLTF. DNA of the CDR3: TGTGCCAGCAGCTTAGGAGCTGGGGCCAACGTCCTGACTTTC.

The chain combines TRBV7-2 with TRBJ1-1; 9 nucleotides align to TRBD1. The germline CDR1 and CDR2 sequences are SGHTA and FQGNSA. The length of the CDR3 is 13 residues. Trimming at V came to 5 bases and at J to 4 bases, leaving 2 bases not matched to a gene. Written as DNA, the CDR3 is TGTGCCAGCAGCCCGGGACAGGGCACTGAAGCTTTCTTT. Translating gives CASSPGQGTEAFF.

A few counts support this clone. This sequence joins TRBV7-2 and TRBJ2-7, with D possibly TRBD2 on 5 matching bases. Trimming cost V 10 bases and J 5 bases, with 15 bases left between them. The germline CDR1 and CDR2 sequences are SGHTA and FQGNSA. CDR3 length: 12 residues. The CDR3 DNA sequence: TGTGCCATCCGGACTGGAAAGGACGAGCAGTACTTC. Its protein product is CAIRTGKDEQYF.

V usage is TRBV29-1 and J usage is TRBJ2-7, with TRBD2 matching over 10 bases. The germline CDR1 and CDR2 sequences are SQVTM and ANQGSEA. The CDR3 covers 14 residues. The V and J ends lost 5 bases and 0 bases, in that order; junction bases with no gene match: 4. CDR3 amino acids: CSVSGRGSSYEQYF. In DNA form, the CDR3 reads TGCAGCGTTAGCGGGAGGGGTAGCTCCTACGAGCAGTACTTC.

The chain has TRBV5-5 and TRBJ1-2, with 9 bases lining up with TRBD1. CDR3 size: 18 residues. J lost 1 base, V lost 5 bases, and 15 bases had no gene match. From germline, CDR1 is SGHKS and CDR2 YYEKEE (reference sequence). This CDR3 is CASRLSPGQGGLNYGYTF. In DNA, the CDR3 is TGTGCCAGCAGACTGTCTCCGGGACAGGGAGGCCTTAACTATGGCTACACCTTC.

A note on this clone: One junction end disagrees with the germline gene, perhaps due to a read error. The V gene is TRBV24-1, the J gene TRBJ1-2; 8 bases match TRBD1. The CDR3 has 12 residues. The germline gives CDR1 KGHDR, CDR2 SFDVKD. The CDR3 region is CATSGFPGQVSF. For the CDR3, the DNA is TGTGCCACCAGTGGCTTCCCGGGACAGGTTAGCTTC.

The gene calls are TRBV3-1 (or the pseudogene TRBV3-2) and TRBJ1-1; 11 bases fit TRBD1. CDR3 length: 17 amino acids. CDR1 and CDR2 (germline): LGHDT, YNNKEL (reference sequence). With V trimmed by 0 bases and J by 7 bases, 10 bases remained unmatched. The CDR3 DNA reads TGTGCCAGCAGCCAAGATTGGCGGACAGGGGGCTTGGATGAAGCTTTCTTT. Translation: CASSQDWRTGGLDEAFF.

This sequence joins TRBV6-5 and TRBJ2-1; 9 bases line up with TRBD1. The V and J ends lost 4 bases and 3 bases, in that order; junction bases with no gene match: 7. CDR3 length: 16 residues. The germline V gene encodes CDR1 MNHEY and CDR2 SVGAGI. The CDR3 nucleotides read TGTGCCAGCAGTTTGACAGGGGGTGGTCACTACAATGAGCAGTTCTTC. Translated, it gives CASSLTGGGHYNEQFF.

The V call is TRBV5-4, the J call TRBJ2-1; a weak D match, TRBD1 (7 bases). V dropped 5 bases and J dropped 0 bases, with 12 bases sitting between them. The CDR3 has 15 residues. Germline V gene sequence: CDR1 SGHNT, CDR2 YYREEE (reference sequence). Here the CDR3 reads CASREGAISYNEQFF. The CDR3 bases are TGTGCCAGCAGGGAGGGGGCAATCTCCTACAATGAGCAGTTCTTC.

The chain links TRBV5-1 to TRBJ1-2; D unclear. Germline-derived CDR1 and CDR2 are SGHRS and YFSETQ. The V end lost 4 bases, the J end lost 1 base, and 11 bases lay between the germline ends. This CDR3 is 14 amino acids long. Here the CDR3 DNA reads TGCGCCAGCAGCAGAACTGGGAGTAACTATGGCTACACCTTC. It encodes CASSRTGSNYGYTF.

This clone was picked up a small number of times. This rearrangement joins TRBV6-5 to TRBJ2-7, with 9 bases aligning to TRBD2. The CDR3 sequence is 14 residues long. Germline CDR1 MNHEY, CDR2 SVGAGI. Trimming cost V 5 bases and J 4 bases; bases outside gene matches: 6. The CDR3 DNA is TGTGCCAGCAGTCCCCTCGCGGGAGGGTACGAGCAGTACTTC. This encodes CASSPLAGGYEQYF.

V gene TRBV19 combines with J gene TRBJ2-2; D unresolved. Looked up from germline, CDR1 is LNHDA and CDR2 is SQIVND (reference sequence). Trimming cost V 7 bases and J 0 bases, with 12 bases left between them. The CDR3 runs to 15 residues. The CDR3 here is CASKREHPNTGELFF. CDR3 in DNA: TGTGCCAGTAAGCGAGAACACCCGAACACCGGGGAGCTGTTTTTT.

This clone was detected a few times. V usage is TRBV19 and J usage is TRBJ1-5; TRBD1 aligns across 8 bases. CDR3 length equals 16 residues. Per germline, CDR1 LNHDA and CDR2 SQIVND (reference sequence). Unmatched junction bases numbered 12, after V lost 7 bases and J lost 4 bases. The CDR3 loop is CASKSGYRGRNQPQHF. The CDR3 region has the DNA TGTGCCAGTAAATCCGGCTACAGGGGGAGGAATCAGCCCCAGCATTTT.

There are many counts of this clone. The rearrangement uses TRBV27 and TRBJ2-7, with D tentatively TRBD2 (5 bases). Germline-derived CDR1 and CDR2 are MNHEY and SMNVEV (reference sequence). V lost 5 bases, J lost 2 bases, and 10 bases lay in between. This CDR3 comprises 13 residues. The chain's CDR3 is CASSRGSTYEQYF. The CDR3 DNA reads TGTGCCAGCAGTCGCGGGTCCACCTACGAGCAGTACTTC.

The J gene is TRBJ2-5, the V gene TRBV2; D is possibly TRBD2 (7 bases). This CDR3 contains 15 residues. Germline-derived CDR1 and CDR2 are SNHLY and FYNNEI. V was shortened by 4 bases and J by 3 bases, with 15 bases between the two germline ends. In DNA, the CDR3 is TGTGCCAGCAGTGGATTTGCGGGGGCGGAAGAGACCCAGTACTTC. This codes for CASSGFAGAEETQYF.